This T cell receptor beta chain was recovered during a study of shared clonotypes between healthy human individuals. Study-wide points: Compared with clonotypes that all four donors shared, non-shared clonotypes had lower generation probabilities.

CDR1 is SGDLS and CDR2 is YYNGEE in the germline V gene. The CDR3 sequence is 16 residues long. J lost 4 bases, V lost 0 bases, and 5 bases had no gene match. Produced via immunoSEQ multiplex PCR; TCRdb's table is partial and in-frame only. The table records roughly 1.5 million clones, 95% to 99% of them present only once. Concerning this clone itself: What it binds is unknown.

The material sequenced was naive CD4+ T cells sorted from blood. Specified subset: CD45RA+ positively selected. This TCR was sampled from a man aged 25 to 45 in good health. V is TRBV9 and J is TRBJ2-1, with 9 bases that match TRBD2. The CDR3 DNA follows: TGTGCCAGCAGCGTAGTCCCGCTAGCGGGATACAATGAGCAGTTCTTC. Protein product: CASSVVPLAGYNEQFF.